Listed here is a single T cell receptor beta chain. Authors' data handling: Reference gene primers were amplified, and this amplification served to estimate nucleated cell counts. Assay used: immunoSEQ multiplex PCR; TCRdb lists only in-frame clones, some missing. D and trimming were read from the DNA, whereas the V and J calls and clone size are those reported in that table. The sample carries about 73,000 clones, 85% to 90% recorded once. The CDR3 spans 13 residues. V was pared by 7 bases and J by 0 bases, with 10 bases between. The germline CDR1 and CDR2 sequences are SGHDT and YYEEEE. This record comes from a study of blood T cell repertoires in COVID-19.

The J gene is TRBJ1-2, the V gene TRBV5-6; D gene unclear. The clonotype comes from a man aged 80 or over with acute or convalescent COVID-19. Specimen: peripheral blood. In DNA form, the CDR3 reads TGTGCCAGCCACCAAATAGCTAACTATGGCTACACCTTC. Translation: CASHQIANYGYTF.